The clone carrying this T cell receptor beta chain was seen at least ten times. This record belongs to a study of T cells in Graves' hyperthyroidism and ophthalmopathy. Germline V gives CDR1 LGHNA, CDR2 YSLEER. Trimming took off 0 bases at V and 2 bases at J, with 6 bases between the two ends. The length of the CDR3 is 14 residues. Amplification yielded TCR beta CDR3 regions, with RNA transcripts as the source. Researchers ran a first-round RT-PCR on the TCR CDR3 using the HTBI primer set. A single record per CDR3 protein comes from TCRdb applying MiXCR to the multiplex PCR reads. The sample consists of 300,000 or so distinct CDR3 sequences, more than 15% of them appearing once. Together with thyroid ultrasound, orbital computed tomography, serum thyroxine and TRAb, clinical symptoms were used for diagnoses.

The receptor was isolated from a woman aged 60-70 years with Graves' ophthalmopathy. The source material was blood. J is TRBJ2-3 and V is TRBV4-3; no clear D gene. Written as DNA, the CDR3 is TGCGCCAGCAGCCAAGAAGTCCTCACAGATACGCAGTATTTT. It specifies CASSQEVLTDTQYF.